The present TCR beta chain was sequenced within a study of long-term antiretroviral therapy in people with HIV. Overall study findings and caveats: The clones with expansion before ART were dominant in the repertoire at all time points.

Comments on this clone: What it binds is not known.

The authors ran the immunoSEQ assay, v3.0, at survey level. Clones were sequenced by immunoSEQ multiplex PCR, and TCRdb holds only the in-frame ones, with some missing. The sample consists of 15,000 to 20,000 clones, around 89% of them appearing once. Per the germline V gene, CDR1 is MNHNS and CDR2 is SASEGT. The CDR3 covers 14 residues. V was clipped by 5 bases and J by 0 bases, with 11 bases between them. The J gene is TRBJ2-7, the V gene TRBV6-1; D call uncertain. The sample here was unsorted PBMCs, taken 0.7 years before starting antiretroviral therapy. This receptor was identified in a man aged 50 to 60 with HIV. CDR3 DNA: TGTGCCAGCAGTCTCACCCTGAGCTCCTACGAGCAGTACTTC. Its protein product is CASSLTLSSYEQYF.